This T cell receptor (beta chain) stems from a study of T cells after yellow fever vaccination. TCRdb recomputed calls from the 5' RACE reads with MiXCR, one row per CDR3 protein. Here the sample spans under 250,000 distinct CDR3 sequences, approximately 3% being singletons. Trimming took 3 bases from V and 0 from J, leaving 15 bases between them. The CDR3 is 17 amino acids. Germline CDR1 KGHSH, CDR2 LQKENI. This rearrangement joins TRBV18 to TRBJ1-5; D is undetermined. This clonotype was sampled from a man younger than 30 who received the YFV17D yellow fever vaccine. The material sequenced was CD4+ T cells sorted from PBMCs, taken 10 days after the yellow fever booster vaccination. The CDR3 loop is CASSPYDIGFSNQPQHF. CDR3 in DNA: TGTGCCAGCTCACCGTACGACATTGGGTTTAGCAATCAGCCCCAGCATTTT.